This T cell receptor (beta chain) was captured in a study of T cells after yellow fever vaccination. This clonotype was detected many times. TCR cDNA, made by 5'RACE template switching, carried an added universal primer site and UMIs. TCRdb reanalysed the 5' RACE reads using MiXCR and keeps one entry per CDR3 protein. The sample contains approximately 300,000 distinct CDR3 sequences, about 10% of which appear only once. CDR3 length: 14 amino acids. V lost 2 bases to trimming and J lost 6 bases, with 13 bases between them. The germline gives CDR1 SGHRS, CDR2 YFSETQ. The source was CD4+ T cells sorted from PBMCs, collected 45 days after the yellow fever booster vaccination. This receptor was identified in a man aged 18 to 29 who received the YFV17D yellow fever vaccine. V is TRBV5-1 and J is TRBJ2-3; D call uncertain. The CDR3 loop reads CASSFPDPADTQYF. CDR3 DNA: TGCGCCAGCAGCTTCCCGGACCCCGCGGATACGCAGTATTTT. Combining the CDR3 with reference TRBV5-1 and TRBJ2-3 gives the whole variable domain KAGVTQTPRYLIKTRGQQVTLSCSPISGHRSVSWYQQTPGQGLQFLFEYFSETQRNKGNFPGRFSGRQFSNSRSEMNVSTLELGDSALYLCASSFPDPADTQYFGPGTRLTVL.